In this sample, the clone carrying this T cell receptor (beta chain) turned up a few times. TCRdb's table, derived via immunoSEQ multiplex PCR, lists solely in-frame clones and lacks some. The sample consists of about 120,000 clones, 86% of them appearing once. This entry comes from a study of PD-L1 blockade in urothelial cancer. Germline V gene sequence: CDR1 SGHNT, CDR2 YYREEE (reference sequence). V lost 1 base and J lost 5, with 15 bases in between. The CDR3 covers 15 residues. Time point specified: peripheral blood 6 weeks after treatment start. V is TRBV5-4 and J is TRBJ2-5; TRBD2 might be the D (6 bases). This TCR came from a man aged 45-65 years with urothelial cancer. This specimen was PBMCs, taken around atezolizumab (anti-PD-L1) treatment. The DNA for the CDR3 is TGTGCCAGCAGCTTGACCGGGACTTTATCGGAGACCCAGTACTTC. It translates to CASSLTGTLSETQYF.